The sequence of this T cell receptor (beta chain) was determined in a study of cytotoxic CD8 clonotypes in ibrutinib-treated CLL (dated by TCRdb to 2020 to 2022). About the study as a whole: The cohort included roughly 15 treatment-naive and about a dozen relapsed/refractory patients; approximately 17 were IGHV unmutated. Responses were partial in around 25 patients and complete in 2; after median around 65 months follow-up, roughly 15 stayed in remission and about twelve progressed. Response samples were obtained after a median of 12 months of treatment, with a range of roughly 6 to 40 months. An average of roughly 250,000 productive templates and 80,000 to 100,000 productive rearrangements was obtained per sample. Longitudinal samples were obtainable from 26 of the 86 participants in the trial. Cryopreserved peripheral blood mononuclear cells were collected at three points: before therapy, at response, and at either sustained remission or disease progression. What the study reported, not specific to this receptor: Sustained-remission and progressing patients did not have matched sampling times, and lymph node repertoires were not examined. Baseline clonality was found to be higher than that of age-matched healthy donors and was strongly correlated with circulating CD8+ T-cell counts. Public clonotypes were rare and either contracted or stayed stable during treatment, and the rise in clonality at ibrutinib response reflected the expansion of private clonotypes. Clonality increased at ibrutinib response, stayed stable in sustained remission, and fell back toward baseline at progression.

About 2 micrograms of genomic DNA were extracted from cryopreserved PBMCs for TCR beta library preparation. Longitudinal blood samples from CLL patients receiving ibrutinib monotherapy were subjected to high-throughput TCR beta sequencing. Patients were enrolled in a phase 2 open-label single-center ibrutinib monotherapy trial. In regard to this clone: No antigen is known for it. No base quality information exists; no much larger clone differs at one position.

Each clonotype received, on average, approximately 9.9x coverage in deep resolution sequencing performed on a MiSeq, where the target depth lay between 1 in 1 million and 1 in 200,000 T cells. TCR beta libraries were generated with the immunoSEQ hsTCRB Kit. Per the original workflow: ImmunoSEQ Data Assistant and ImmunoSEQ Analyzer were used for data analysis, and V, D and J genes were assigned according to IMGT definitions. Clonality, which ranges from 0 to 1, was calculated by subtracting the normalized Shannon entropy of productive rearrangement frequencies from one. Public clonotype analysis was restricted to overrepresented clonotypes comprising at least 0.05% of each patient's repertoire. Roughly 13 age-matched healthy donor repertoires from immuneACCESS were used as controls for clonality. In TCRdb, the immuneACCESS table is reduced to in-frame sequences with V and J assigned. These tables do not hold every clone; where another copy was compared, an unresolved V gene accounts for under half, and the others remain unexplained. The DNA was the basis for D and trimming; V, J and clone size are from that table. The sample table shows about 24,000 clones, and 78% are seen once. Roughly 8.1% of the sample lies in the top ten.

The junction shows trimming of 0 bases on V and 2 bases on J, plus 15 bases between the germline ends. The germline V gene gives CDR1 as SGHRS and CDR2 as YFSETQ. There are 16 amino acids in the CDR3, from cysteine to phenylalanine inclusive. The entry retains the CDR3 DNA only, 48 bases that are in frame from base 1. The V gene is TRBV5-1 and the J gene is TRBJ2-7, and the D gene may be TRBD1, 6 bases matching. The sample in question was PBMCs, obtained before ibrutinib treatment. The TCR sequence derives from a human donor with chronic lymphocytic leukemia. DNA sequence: TGCGCCAGCAGCTTGGCCGGTCAGGGGAAACCCTACGAGCAGTACTTC. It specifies CASSLAGQGKPYEQYF.